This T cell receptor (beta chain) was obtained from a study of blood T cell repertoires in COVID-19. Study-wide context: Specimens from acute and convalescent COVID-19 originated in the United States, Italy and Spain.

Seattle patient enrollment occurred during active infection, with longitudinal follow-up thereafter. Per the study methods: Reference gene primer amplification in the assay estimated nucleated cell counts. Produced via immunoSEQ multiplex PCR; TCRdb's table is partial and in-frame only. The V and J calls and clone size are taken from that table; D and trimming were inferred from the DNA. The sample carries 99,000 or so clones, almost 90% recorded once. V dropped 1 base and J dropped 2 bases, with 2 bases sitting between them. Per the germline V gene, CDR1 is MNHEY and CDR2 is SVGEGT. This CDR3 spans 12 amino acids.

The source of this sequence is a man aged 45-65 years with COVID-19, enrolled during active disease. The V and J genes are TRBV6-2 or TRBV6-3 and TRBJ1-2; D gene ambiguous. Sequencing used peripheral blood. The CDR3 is CASSYLNYGYTF. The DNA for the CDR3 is TGTGCCAGCAGTTACTTAAACTATGGCTACACCTTC.